The 22 T cell receptor beta chains in this list originate from one sample, sequenced in a study of CD4+ T cells in melanoma. Clones were sequenced by immunoSEQ multiplex PCR, and TCRdb holds only the in-frame ones, with some missing. The table lists thousands of clones, around 57% of them singletons. The sequenced sample was cells from a culture (not recorded whether cultured in vitro). The receptor source for this set is a human donor with melanoma.

V gene TRBV10-3 combines with J gene TRBJ2-1, with 7 bases lining up with TRBD2. Per germline, CDR1 ENHRY and CDR2 SYGVKD. The length of the CDR3 is 14 residues. Trimming removed 6 bases from V and 0 bases from J; junction bases left unmatched: 2. The CDR3 DNA follows: TGTGCCATCAGGGGACTAAACTCCTACAATGAGCAGTTCTTC. Protein product: CAIRGLNSYNEQFF.

This chain links TRBV4-2 with TRBJ1-5; possible D gene TRBD1, 5 bases. V was clipped by 4 bases and J by 5 bases, with 6 bases between them. Germline CDR1 reads LGHNA; CDR2 reads YNFKEQ. The CDR3 runs 12 residues. CDR3 sequence: CASSRGDQPQHF. The CDR3 DNA is TGTGCCAGCAGCCGGGGGGATCAGCCCCAGCATTTT.

V is TRBV6-5 and J is TRBJ1-5, with 7 bases identical to TRBD1. CDR3 length: 15 residues. Germline V gene data show CDR1 as MNHEY and CDR2 as SVGAGI. Trimming cost V 4 bases and J 3 bases; bases outside gene matches: 6. Here the CDR3 DNA reads TGTGCCAGCAGTTCGACAGGGAATTACAATCAGCCCCAGCATTTT. Protein: CASSSTGNYNQPQHF.

This chain connects TRBV7-2 to TRBJ2-3, with D perhaps TRBD1 or TRBD2 (5 bases each). Germline V gene data show CDR1 as SGHTA and CDR2 as FQGNSA. The CDR3 consists of 13 residues. The V end was cut by 1 base, the J end by 7 bases, with 9 bases between. CDR3 in DNA: TGTGCCAGCAGCTTAGGAGGGGCAAATACGCAGTATTTT. Amino acids: CASSLGGANTQYF.

The rearrangement links TRBV13 to TRBJ2-1, with a possible D match to TRBD2 (5 bases). Germline lookup yields CDR1 PRHDT and CDR2 FYEKMQ (reference sequence). The CDR3 covers 11 residues. V was trimmed by 5 bases and J by 12 bases, leaving 11 bases between them. CDR3 nucleotide sequence: TGTGCCAGCAGCATCCCCGGAGGGCAGTTCTTC. It is translated as CASSIPGGQFF.

The rearrangement joins TRBV13 to TRBJ1-6, with D uncertain. Germline V gene sequence: CDR1 PRHDT, CDR2 FYEKMQ (reference sequence). CDR3 length: 15 residues. V was pared by 5 bases and J by 0 bases, with 8 bases between. CDR3 DNA: TGTGCCAGCAGCCCCCGCGGCTCCTATAATTCACCCCTCCACTTT. Encoded protein: CASSPRGSYNSPLHF.

This clone occurred a few times. This sequence joins TRBV9 and TRBJ2-1, with D possibly being TRBD1 (7 bases). CDR1 is SGDLS, CDR2 YYNGEE, per germline. Trimming left V 4 bases short and J 0 bases short, with 11 bases between. CDR3 length: 15 amino acids. CDR3 sequence (DNA): TGTGCCAGCAGCTATCAGGGGGGCTCCTACAATGAGCAGTTCTTC. Translated: CASSYQGGSYNEQFF.

This clone is classed as medium-sized. V is TRBV7-9 and J is TRBJ1-1; unclear D gene. Germline loops: CDR1 SEHNR, CDR2 FQNEAQ (reference sequence). The CDR3 is 15 residues long. The V gene lost 2 bases and the J gene lost 0 bases, with 10 bases spanning the gap. This chain's CDR3 is CASSLWEIMNTEAFF. The DNA of the CDR3 is TGTGCCAGCAGCTTATGGGAAATAATGAACACTGAAGCTTTCTTT.

A few counts support this clone. The CDR3 region is CASSDRRGEPTGYEQYF. The CDR3, as DNA: TGTGCCAGCAGTGATCGGCGCGGGGAACCGACGGGGTACGAGCAGTACTTC. The chain combines TRBV2 with TRBJ2-7; D may be TRBD2 (6 bases). From germline, CDR1 is SNHLY and CDR2 FYNNEI. This CDR3 has 17 amino acids. V was shortened by 3 bases and J by 4 bases, with 22 bases between the two germline ends. The full variable domain, completed using reference TRBV2 and TRBJ2-7, is EPEVTQTPSHQVTQMGQEVILRCVPISNHLYFYWYRQILGQKVEFLVSFYNNEISEKSEIFDDQFSVERPDGSNFTLKIRSTKLEDSAMYFCASSDRRGEPTGYEQYFGPGTRLTVT.

The V and J genes are TRBV6-5 and TRBJ1-5; 8 positions match TRBD1. Germline V gene sequence: CDR1 MNHEY, CDR2 SVGAGI. Losses at the gene ends were 6 bases for V and 6 bases for J; bases not matched to a gene: 7. The CDR3 is made up of 14 amino acids. Here the CDR3 DNA reads TGTGCCAGCAGCCTGGACAGGGCTCCTCAGCCCCAGCATTTT. As protein: CASSLDRAPQPQHF.

This clone appeared a few times. At one of its ends the junction is not consistent with the germline gene, which may arise from a read error. The sample carries other DNA sequences with the same CDR3. The genes are TRBV4-2 and TRBJ1-3; possible D gene TRBD1, 6 bases. Per germline, CDR1 LGHNA and CDR2 YNFKEQ. The CDR3 loop spans 15 amino acids. The CDR3 here is CASSQEDRSGNTIYF. As DNA, the CDR3 is TGTGCCAGCAGTCAAGAAGACAGGTCTGGAAACACCATATATTTT.

The chain carries TRBV29-1 and TRBJ1-2, with D maybe TRBD1 (6 bases). V gave up 7 bases and J gave up 3 bases, with 18 bases separating them. This CDR3 spans 14 amino acids. Germline V gene sequence: CDR1 SQVTM, CDR2 ANQGSEA. The CDR3 DNA sequence: TGCAGCGGGGGGCCGGACAGCTCGGACTATGGCTACACCTTC. As protein: CSGGPDSSDYGYTF. The whole variable domain, filled in from reference TRBV29-1 and TRBJ1-2, reads SAVISQKPSRDICQRGTSLTIQCQVDSQVTMMFWYRQQPGQSLTLIATANQGSEATYESGFVIDKFPISRPNLTFSTLTVSNMSPEDSSIYLCSGGPDSSDYGYTFGSGTRLTVV.

The genes are TRBV5-1 and TRBJ2-1, with 13 bases matching TRBD2. After removal of 0 bases from V and 6 bases from J, the junction contained 6 bases not matched to a gene. This CDR3 has 17 amino acids. The V gene's germline CDR1 is SGHRS and CDR2 YFSETQ. The CDR3 spells CASSLGSTSGGTNEQFF. The CDR3 nucleotides are TGCGCCAGCAGCTTGGGGTCGACTAGCGGGGGGACCAATGAGCAGTTCTTC.

This clone was observed a handful of times. V is TRBV7-9 and J is TRBJ1-1, with D maybe TRBD1 (5 bases). Between the trimmed V and J ends, which lost 1 base and 4 bases, there was a span of 7 bases. The V gene's germline CDR1 is SEHNR and CDR2 FQNEAQ (reference sequence). This CDR3 has 13 amino acids. CDR3 in amino acids: CASSLDQGTEAFF. DNA for the CDR3: TGTGCCAGCAGCTTAGACCAGGGCACTGAAGCTTTCTTT.

The chain joins TRBV14 to TRBJ2-7, with a weak D call TRBD1 (6 bases). Trimming took off 6 bases at V and 0 bases at J, with 21 bases between the two ends. There are 17 residues in the CDR3. Germline CDR1 is SGHDN and CDR2 is FVKESK. CDR3 residues: CASRPAGQQGLSYEQYF. CDR3 in DNA: TGTGCCAGCAGGCCAGCAGGTCAACAGGGCCTCTCCTACGAGCAGTACTTC.

The chain has TRBV3-1 (or the pseudogene TRBV3-2) and TRBJ2-3; 8 bases are a match to TRBD2. With 5 bases clipped from V and 1 base from J, the junction kept 8 bases outside the gene matches. In germline, CDR1 is LGHDT, CDR2 YNNKEL (reference sequence). CDR3 length: 16 residues. CDR3 bases: TGTGCCAGCAGCGGGCTGGGAGCGGGGGGCACAGATACGCAGTATTTT. This encodes CASSGLGAGGTDTQYF.

The chain links TRBV6-5 to TRBJ1-6; no firm D call. This CDR3 region has 14 residues. Germline lookup yields CDR1 MNHEY and CDR2 SVGAGI. V shed 7 bases and J shed 6 bases, with 13 bases lying between them. CDR3 in amino acids: CASTPVQPNSPLHF. The CDR3 DNA reads TGTGCCAGCACACCAGTTCAGCCTAATTCACCCCTCCACTTT.

By share, this clone ranks as medium-sized. The V gene is TRBV19, the J gene TRBJ2-5; weak D call: TRBD1 (5 bases). CDR1 is LNHDA, CDR2 SQIVND, per germline (reference sequence). This CDR3 is built from 13 residues. Trimming removed 4 bases at V and 0 bases at J, with 6 bases between. CDR3 sequence (DNA): TGTGCCAGTAGTACAGGGAACCAAGAGACCCAGTACTTC. This sequence encodes CASSTGNQETQYF.

By share, this clone counts as medium-sized. J is TRBJ2-7 and V is TRBV29-1; D uncertain. Per germline, CDR1 SQVTM and CDR2 ANQGSEA. CDR3 length: 13 amino acids. V lost 4 bases to trimming and J lost 3 bases, with 13 bases between them. The CDR3 protein is CSVADAKLYEQYF. The CDR3 nucleotides read TGCAGCGTTGCCGACGCAAAACTCTACGAGCAGTACTTC.

The chain couples TRBV27 to TRBJ2-1; 9 nucleotides line up with TRBD2. The J segment lost 4 bases and the V segment lost 8 bases, leaving 9 bases of the junction unmatched. The length of the CDR3 is 15 residues. Per the germline V gene, CDR1 is MNHEY and CDR2 is SMNVEV (reference sequence). As DNA, the CDR3 is TGTGCCAGCCTGGAGTTCGCGGGGGGGTACAATGAGCAGTTCTTC. This gives the protein CASLEFAGGYNEQFF.

Judged by abundance, this clone is medium-sized. The chain couples TRBV7-3 to TRBJ2-2; tentatively, D is TRBD2 (5 bases). Trimming removed 5 bases from V and 4 bases from J, with 17 bases in between. The V gene's germline CDR1 is SGHTA and CDR2 FQGTGA. CDR3 size: 16 residues. In DNA, the CDR3 is TGTGCCAGCAGCGTGACTATGGCGTCGGGCACCGGGGAGCTGTTTTTT. This encodes CASSVTMASGTGELFF. The variable domain in full, completed from reference TRBV7-3 and TRBJ2-2, reads GAGVSQTPSNKVTEKGKYVELRCDPISGHTALYWYRQSLGQGPEFLIYFQGTGAADDSGLPNDRFFAVRPEGSVSTLKIQRTERGDSAVYLCASSVTMASGTGELFFGEGSRLTVL.

The chain links TRBV5-4 to TRBJ1-1; D gene unclear. From germline, CDR1 is SGHNT and CDR2 YYREEE (reference sequence). V lost 1 base, J lost 8 bases, and 15 bases lay in between. There are 14 residues in the CDR3. CDR3 nucleotide sequence: TGTGCCAGCAGCTTGACCGGTTCCGATACCGAAGCTTTCTTT. This sequence encodes CASSLTGSDTEAFF.